The clone carrying this TCR beta chain was counted many times. The target antigen is unknown. Looked up from germline, CDR1 is MDHEN and CDR2 is SYDVKM. The CDR3 consists of 16 residues. V lost 2 bases and J lost 6, with 17 bases in between. TCRdb reprocessed the reads via MiXCR and lists one record per CDR3 protein. The data show under 300,000 distinct CDR3 sequences, roughly 12% seen once. This record comes from a study of T cell repertoires in cytomegalovirus infection. The wider study: Indicated by public TCR beta signatures were CMV infection and matching HLA type.

Overall study findings and caveats: HLA-C-restricted CMV-specific TCR beta clonotypes were dominant in the ex vivo response.

Material for sequencing was PBMCs. This chain connects TRBV28 to TRBJ1-5; tentative D call: TRBD1 (6 bases). The receptor was derived from a human donor in good health (CMV status not recorded). Some clones in this sample may be carry-over from other donors' samples. CDR3 loop: CASSLGQGILLQPQHF. The DNA of the CDR3 is TGTGCCAGCAGTTTAGGGCAGGGGATTCTCCTTCAGCCCCAGCATTTT.